Following are 14 T cell receptor beta chains from one sample sequenced in a study of shared clonotypes between healthy human individuals. The table came from immunoSEQ multiplex PCR; TCRdb's copy has only in-frame clones and leaves some out. The data contain 800,000 to 1,200,000 clones, 75% to 80% of them singletons. The sequencing input was memory CD4+ T cells from PBMCs. As for subset: CD45RA-negative fraction. Receptors were obtained from a man between 18 and 35 years old in good health. Some clones in this sample may be carry-over from other donors' samples.

The V call is TRBV11-3, the J call TRBJ2-2; D unclear. Germline CDR1 is SGHNT and CDR2 is YENEEA. The CDR3 is made up of 13 amino acids. V gave up 1 base and J gave up 5 bases, with 5 bases separating them. In nucleotides, the CDR3 is TGTGCCAGCAGCTTAGCCCCGACCGGGGAGCTGTTTTTT. It specifies CASSLAPTGELFF.

V usage is TRBV30 and J usage is TRBJ1-3; D is undetermined. This CDR3 has 16 amino acids. From germline, CDR1 is GTSNPN and CDR2 SVGIG (reference sequence). Trimming cost V 0 bases and J 0 bases, with 12 bases left between them. CDR3 residues: CAWSVGGSFSGNTIYF. The CDR3 DNA reads TGTGCCTGGAGTGTGGGTGGAAGCTTCTCTGGAAACACCATATATTTT.

The chain recombines TRBV20-1 with TRBJ2-7, with D maybe TRBD2 (6 bases). CDR1 and CDR2 from the germline V gene are DFQATT and SNEGSKA (reference sequence). The CDR3 sequence is 11 residues long. Trimming left V 3 bases short and J 6 bases short, with 9 bases between. CDR3 sequence (DNA): TGCAGTGCTAGTACGGGAGTCGAGCAGTACTTC. Encoded protein: CSASTGVEQYF.

The V gene is TRBV5-1, the J gene TRBJ2-5; D gene ambiguous. Germline V gives CDR1 SGHRS, CDR2 YFSETQ. Trimming left V 5 bases short and J 2 bases short, with 10 bases between. This CDR3 contains 13 residues. This CDR3 reads CASRSSAQETQYF. In nucleotides, the CDR3 is TGCGCCAGCAGGAGTTCGGCTCAAGAGACCCAGTACTTC.

The V call is TRBV6-6, the J call TRBJ2-5; D is undetermined. CDR1 and CDR2 from the germline V gene are MNHNY and SVGAGI (reference sequence). This CDR3 is built from 14 residues. The germline V and J ends were trimmed by 2 bases and 2 bases, with 9 bases remaining between them. The CDR3 region is CASSYSRWQETQYF. DNA of the CDR3: TGTGCCAGCAGTTACAGTCGCTGGCAAGAGACCCAGTACTTC.

V and J are TRBV14 and TRBJ2-7; D is unresolved. The germline V gene has CDR1 SGHDN and CDR2 FVKESK. The CDR3 extends over 13 amino acids. The V and J ends lost 4 bases and 0 bases respectively, with 7 bases between them. DNA for the CDR3: TGTGCCAGCAGCCGGCCGGACTCCTACGAGCAGTACTTC. Translating gives CASSRPDSYEQYF.

The CDR3 loop is CATSQPGTANEKLFF. CDR3 DNA: TGTGCCACCAGCCAGCCCGGGACGGCAAATGAAAAACTGTTTTTT. The rearrangement uses TRBV15 and TRBJ1-4; D is perhaps TRBD1 (5 bases). The germline CDR1 and CDR2 sequences are LNHNV and YYDKDF (reference sequence). The V end lost 5 bases, the J end lost 5 bases, and 15 bases lay between the germline ends. This CDR3 is 15 amino acids long.

The chain carries TRBV6-5 and TRBJ2-7; D might be TRBD2 (6 bases). The CDR3 contains 12 residues. V was pared by 6 bases and J by 7 bases, with 13 bases between. The germline V gene encodes CDR1 MNHEY and CDR2 SVGAGI. DNA for the CDR3: TGTGCCAGCAGCTTGCGTCGGGGGGAGCAGTACTTC. Amino acid sequence: CASSLRRGEQYF.

Points on this clone: The same CDR3 arises from other DNA sequences in this sample as well. This chain connects TRBV6-5 to TRBJ1-2; D gene uncertain. The CDR3 loop spans 12 amino acids. V dropped 2 bases and J dropped 8 bases, with 9 bases sitting between them. CDR1 is MNHEY, CDR2 SVGAGI, per germline. The CDR3, as DNA: TGTGCCAGCAGTTACAAGGGTCGGGGCTACACCTTC. Encoded protein: CASSYKGRGYTF.

The rearrangement links TRBV7-3 to TRBJ2-5, with 8 bases matching TRBD1. Germline trimming cut 1 base from V and 5 bases from J; bases unmatched to any gene: 6. Germline CDR1 reads SGHTA; CDR2 reads FQGTGA. The CDR3 length is 15 residues. The CDR3 is CASSLRAGGVETQYF. The CDR3, as DNA: TGTGCCAGCAGCTTAAGGGCAGGGGGCGTGGAGACCCAGTACTTC.

The chain is built from TRBV10-3 and TRBJ1-1; 9 positions agree with TRBD1. Per germline, CDR1 ENHRY and CDR2 SYGVKD. CDR3 length equals 12 residues. The trim removed 10 bases at V and 8 bases at J, leaving 8 bases unmatched. CDR3 amino acids: CATRDRDLEAFF. The CDR3 DNA sequence: TGTGCCACCCGGGACAGGGATCTAGAAGCTTTCTTT.

The chain uses TRBV27 and TRBJ1-1; D call uncertain. This CDR3 contains 15 residues. CDR1 and CDR2 from the germline V gene are MNHEY and SMNVEV (reference sequence). Trimming cost V 8 bases and J 1 base, with 17 bases left between them. Written as DNA, the CDR3 is TGTGCCAGCGGCATTTTTACACCTTGGAACACTGAAGCTTTCTTT. Protein sequence: CASGIFTPWNTEAFF.

This clone turned up a few times. The sample holds other DNA sequences that translate to the same CDR3. The V and J genes are TRBV2 and TRBJ2-2; D is ambiguous. The CDR3 consists of 12 residues. V was cut by 6 bases and J by 1 base, with 3 bases left in between. CDR1 is SNHLY, CDR2 FYNNEI, per germline. The CDR3 DNA follows: TGTGCCAGCAGAGGGAACACCGGGGAGCTGTTTTTT. This encodes CASRGNTGELFF.

The rearrangement links TRBV7-3 to TRBJ2-3; D ambiguous. Trimming cost V 5 bases and J 6 bases, with 9 bases left between them. The V gene's germline CDR1 is SGHTA and CDR2 FQGTGA. The CDR3 covers 12 residues. The CDR3 spells CASSQGWDTQYF. The CDR3 DNA reads as TGTGCCAGCAGCCAAGGGTGGGATACGCAGTATTTT.